This T cell receptor (beta chain) was recorded in a study of blood T cell repertoires in COVID-19. Per germline, CDR1 SNHLY and CDR2 FYNNEI. The CDR3 totals 13 residues. The V gene end was trimmed by 7 bases and the J gene end by 4 bases; junction bases not matched to a gene: 5. Under the authors' procedure: Reference gene primer amplification gave nucleated cell count estimates. Some clones are missing from TCRdb's copy, which holds only in-frame ones; the method was immunoSEQ multiplex PCR. V and J calls plus clone size are reproduced from that table; the DNA served to infer D and trimming. The table includes a few hundred thousand clones, over 75% detected once.

The receptor was derived from a woman aged 50 to 60 with acute or convalescent COVID-19. The sequencing input was peripheral blood. The chain couples TRBV2 to TRBJ2-7; 9 bases align to TRBD1. The CDR3 is CASKWDRVYEQYF. CDR3 sequence (DNA): TGTGCCAGCAAGTGGGACAGGGTTTACGAGCAGTACTTC.